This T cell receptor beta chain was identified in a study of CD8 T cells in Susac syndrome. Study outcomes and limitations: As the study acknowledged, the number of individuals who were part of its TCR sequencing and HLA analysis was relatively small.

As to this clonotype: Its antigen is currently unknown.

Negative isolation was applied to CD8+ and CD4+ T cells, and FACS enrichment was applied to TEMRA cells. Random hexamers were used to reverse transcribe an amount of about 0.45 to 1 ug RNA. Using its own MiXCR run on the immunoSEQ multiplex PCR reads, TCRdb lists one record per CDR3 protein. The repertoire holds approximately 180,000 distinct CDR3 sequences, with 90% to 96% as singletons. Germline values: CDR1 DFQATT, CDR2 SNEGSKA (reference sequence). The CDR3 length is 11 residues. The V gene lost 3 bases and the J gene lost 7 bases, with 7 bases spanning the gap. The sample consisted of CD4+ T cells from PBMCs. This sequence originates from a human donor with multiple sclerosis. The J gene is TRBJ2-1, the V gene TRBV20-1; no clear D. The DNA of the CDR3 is TGCAGTGCTAGGTTTGTAAATGAGCAGTTCTTC. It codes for CSARFVNEQFF.